This TCR beta chain is drawn from a study of shared clonotypes between healthy human individuals. TCRdb keeps only in-frame clones here, not all; method: immunoSEQ multiplex PCR. The sample consists of some 240,000 clones, 65% to 70% of them appearing once. V lost 5 bases and J 0 bases, leaving 8 bases between the germline ends. This CDR3 contains 13 residues. From germline, CDR1 is SGHTA and CDR2 FQGNSA. For this clone: Other DNA sequences within the sample encode an identical CDR3.

Sequencing used memory CD4+ T cells sorted from blood. Specified subset: CD45RA-negative fraction. The sequence derives from a man aged 25-45 years in good health. The chain recombines TRBV7-2 with TRBJ2-7; D is uncertain. CDR3 protein: CASSRWTSYEQYF. Here the CDR3 DNA reads TGTGCCAGCAGCCGTTGGACCTCCTACGAGCAGTACTTC.